This is a list of T cell receptor beta chains from one sample in a study of TIL therapy for anti-PD-1-resistant metastatic lung cancer. Profiled with immunoSEQ multiplex PCR; TCRdb holds only in-frame clones, not every one. Of approximately 45,000 clones listed, 70% to 85% are singletons. The material sequenced was blood, taken at baseline. These receptors were taken from a man between 65 and 80 years old with non-small cell lung cancer. CDR3s include the opening cysteine and the closing phenylalanine or tryptophan.

V gene	J gene	CDR3 protein
TRBV7-9	TRBJ2-5	CASSLVGSGRARETQYF
TRBV28	TRBJ2-7	CASMASSYEQYF
TRBV7-3	TRBJ2-1	CASSSLAGSSYNEQFF
TRBV29-1	TRBJ1-1	CSVDRLNTEAFF
TRBV6-5	TRBJ2-5	CASSYRLKETQYF
TRBV11-2	TRBJ1-4	CASSSPSRTNEKLFF
TRBV30	TRBJ1-6	CAWGLAGSYNSPLHF
TRBV15	TRBJ2-5	CATQRGTKETQYF
TRBV6-6	TRBJ1-2	CASSYGQGRDYGYTF
TRBV10-3	TRBJ2-5	CAINRAGGTETQYF
TRBV6-1	TRBJ2-7	CASSPSPTSSSPGYF
TRBV5-6	TRBJ2-1	CASSELAGGFSSSYNEQFF
TRBV5-1	TRBJ2-3	CASSLKVSSRTDTQYF
TRBV7-8	TRBJ2-7	CASSPGLAGGKSSYEQYF
TRBV7-3	TRBJ1-1	CASSLGASNTEAFF
TRBV11-2	TRBJ1-1	CASSLAGRAEAFF
TRBV7-9	TRBJ2-3	CASSLAGQGRDTQYF
TRBV7-2	TRBJ2-1	CASSLAQGAYNEQFF
TRBV5-1	TRBJ1-4	CASSLGAGIDEKLFF
TRBV10-1	TRBJ2-7	CASSLGLSEQYF
TRBV2	TRBJ1-6	CASSDDQGSYNSPLHF
TRBV19	TRBJ2-1	CASMPDRYNEQFF
TRBV5-1	TRBJ2-5	CASYLGGSEETQYF
TRBV5-5	TRBJ1-1	CASSRMTGGDTEAFF
TRBV9	TRBJ2-3	CASSVQTSTDTQYF
TRBV5-1	TRBJ2-7	CASSEGTAEAYEQYF
TRBV5-8	TRBJ1-2	CASSWPGGGGYTF
TRBV5-6	TRBJ2-7	CASRPPRLAGGFEQYF
TRBV7-2	TRBJ2-5	CASSLAQRETQYF
TRBV5-4	TRBJ2-5	CASSPGLAEETQYF
TRBV28	TRBJ1-2	CASSLRGDYGYTF
TRBV6-6	TRBJ2-2	CASSKTGTSGTGELFF
TRBV6-5	TRBJ1-5	CASKDRENQPQHF
TRBV7-9	TRBJ1-5	CASSKTSGGPSQPQHF
TRBV6-5	TRBJ2-7	CASSYEAGAYEQYF
TRBV5-1	TRBJ2-7	CASSWAGANSYEQYF
TRBV5-1	TRBJ2-3	CASSRRTSGRNTDTQYF
TRBV7-8	TRBJ2-1	CASSMRQGIINEQFF
TRBV29-1	TRBJ1-1	CSALWGTEAFF
TRBV28	TRBJ2-4	CASSTGAAKNIQYF
TRBV5-1	TRBJ2-5	CASNRWGAQETQYF
TRBV4-3	TRBJ2-3	CASSQSGTSGSTDTQYF
TRBV27	TRBJ2-7	CASNSEGLPGSYEQYF
TRBV7-9	TRBJ2-1	CASSPNSGSRNEQFF
TRBV28	TRBJ1-2	CASSLRSDYGYTF
TRBV6-6	TRBJ1-1	CASSSGTGVGTEAFF
TRBV14	TRBJ1-2	CASSQGGPIWGYTF
TRBV28	TRBJ1-1	CAAVTDFEAFF
TRBV7-3	TRBJ2-1	CASSLKLTNHEQFF